Listed below are T cell receptor beta chains from one sample, sequenced in a study of T cell clusters in autoimmune cytopenias. TCRdb reworked the multiplex PCR reads into one entry per CDR3 protein, no DNA. The repertoire table contains around 2,500 distinct CDR3 sequences. In addition, the sample was reused for a study of T cell repertoires in aging, cancer and after chemotherapy.

Sequenced sample: peripheral blood. The receptors shown here come from a human donor with an autoimmune cytopenia or autoimmune hepatitis (not recorded which). Both conserved end residues are part of each CDR3. Clone size is not always given. Where it is, it says once, few, many or a class for expanded clones.

clone_size j_call v_call cdr3_aa
- TRBJ2-2 TRBV7-9 CASIQSQLGRTGELFF
medium-sized TRBJ1-2 TRBV19 CASSIGGTYGYTF
- TRBJ1-5 TRBV5-5 CASSLEGARADQPQHF
- TRBJ1-6 TRBV6-5 CASGGQANSPLHF
medium-sized TRBJ2-2 TRBV6-2/TRBV6-3 CATGWVQDGHGELFF
medium-sized TRBJ2-1 TRBV30 CAWSSPRGLDEQFF
medium-sized TRBJ2-6 TRBV6-5 CASSQTGTGSSGANVLTF
medium-sized TRBJ2-1 TRBV6-5 CASSLTSGEFNEQFF
- TRBJ1-4 TRBV18 CASSDRAVEKLFF
medium-sized TRBJ2-4 TRBV6-2/TRBV6-3 CASRPDRENIQYF
- TRBJ2-1 TRBV6-6 CASSKVKRGRINYNEQFF
medium-sized TRBJ1-2 TRBV27 CASSTTTGGIYGYTF
- TRBJ2-2 TRBV5-6 CASSLEGGFSANTGELFF
large TRBJ2-5 TRBV29-1 CSVEKVPSYQETQYF
- TRBJ1-3 TRBV19 CASSSGTGSNLGNTIYF
medium-sized TRBJ2-1 TRBV5-5 CASSLDAGLREQFF
medium-sized TRBJ1-6 TRBV13 CASSSSLGEENSPLHF
medium-sized TRBJ2-7 TRBV11-3 CASSSNQWGYEQYF